This T cell receptor beta chain is drawn from a study of blood T cell repertoires in COVID-19. Study in general: T cells, B-cell-depleted T cells, or PBMCs supplied cDNA or gDNA.

Authors' analysis steps: For nucleated cells, counts were estimated from reference gene primer amplification. TCRdb's table, derived via immunoSEQ multiplex PCR, lists solely in-frame clones and lacks some. V and J calls and clone size are those listed in that table; D and trimming were worked out from the DNA. The profile shows 95,000 to 150,000 clones, roughly 77% of them singletons. CDR3 length: 12 amino acids. The ends were cut back, 3 bases at V and 13 bases at J, with 12 bases in the middle. The specimen was peripheral blood. The rearrangement uses TRBV12-3 or TRBV12-4 and TRBJ1-4; no clear D gene. The sequence was collected from a man aged 55 to 70 with active or convalescent COVID-19. CDR3 residues: CASSFGARTLFF. In DNA form, the CDR3 reads TGTGCCAGCAGTTTTGGAGCCAGAACACTGTTTTTT.